These T cell receptor beta chains were read from a single sample in a study of T cells in localized non-small cell lung cancer. Here immunoSEQ multiplex PCR was the method, and the copy in TCRdb shows in-frame clones only, minus some. This table has 24,000 or so clones, roughly nine tenths appearing once. The sequencing here drew on peripheral blood, taken before any cancer treatment. Receptors originate from a woman aged 35-75 years with stage I lung adenocarcinoma. The CDR3 runs from the conserved cysteine through the conserved F or W. The D gene is left open where the match is weak. Expanded clones get a size class; other rows say once, few or many, or leave the size out.

J gene: TRBJ2-1
V gene: TRBV10-1
D gene: TRBD2
clone size: NA
CDR3 DNA: TGCGCCAGCAGTGTGGGCGGGAGTCTGGATGAGCAGTTCTTC
CDR3 protein: CASSVGGSLDEQFF

J gene: TRBJ2-3
V gene: TRBV7-9
D gene: TRBD2
clone size: NA
CDR3 DNA: TGTGCCAGCAGCTTAGCGCTCCTAGCGGGAGTTACGCAGTATTTT
CDR3 protein: CASSLALLAGVTQYF

J gene: TRBJ2-7
V gene: TRBV27
D gene: NA
clone size: NA
CDR3 DNA: TGTGCCAGCAGCCACCAACAGGGTTACGAGCAGTACTTC
CDR3 protein: CASSHQQGYEQYF

J gene: TRBJ1-4
V gene: TRBV28
D gene: TRBD1
clone size: NA
CDR3 DNA: TGTGCCAGCAGAATGACAGGGGGTTATGAAAAACTGTTTTTT
CDR3 protein: CASRMTGGYEKLFF

J gene: TRBJ2-3
V gene: TRBV30
D gene: NA
clone size: NA
CDR3 DNA: TGTGCCTGCCGTGCAGGGTGGTCAGATACGCAGTATTTT
CDR3 protein: CACRAGWSDTQYF

J gene: TRBJ2-5
V gene: TRBV6-5
D gene: NA
clone size: NA
CDR3 DNA: TGTGCCAGCAGTACTATGGGAGAGACCCAGTACTTC
CDR3 protein: CASSTMGETQYF

J gene: TRBJ1-1
V gene: TRBV4-3
D gene: NA
clone size: NA
CDR3 DNA: TGCGCCAGCAGCCACCAAGATGGACGGTTTGAAGCTTTCTTT
CDR3 protein: CASSHQDGRFEAFF

J gene: TRBJ2-1
V gene: TRBV5-1
D gene: TRBD2
clone size: NA
CDR3 DNA: TGCGCCAGCAGCTCCGGGACTATTCGGGTTGAGCAGTTCTTC
CDR3 protein: CASSSGTIRVEQFF

J gene: TRBJ2-3
V gene: TRBV30
D gene: NA
clone size: NA
CDR3 DNA: TGTGCCTGGAGTGTATTGGGTGCGCAGTATTTT
CDR3 protein: CAWSVLGAQYF

J gene: TRBJ2-1
V gene: TRBV7-8
D gene: TRBD2
clone size: once
CDR3 DNA: TGTGCCAGCAGTTACTTTAGCGGGAGCGGGCCCTACAATGAGCAGTTCTTC
CDR3 protein: CASSYFSGSGPYNEQFF

J gene: TRBJ2-5
V gene: TRBV9
D gene: NA
clone size: NA
CDR3 DNA: TGTGCCAGCACCCGGGACCCATTGGGGGAGACCCAGTACTTC
CDR3 protein: CASTRDPLGETQYF

J gene: TRBJ2-3
V gene: TRBV6-1
D gene: NA
clone size: NA
CDR3 DNA: TGTGCCAGTGGGGCGGGACCAAGCACAGATACGCAGTATTTT
CDR3 protein: CASGAGPSTDTQYF

J gene: TRBJ1-2
V gene: TRBV5-1
D gene: NA
clone size: NA
CDR3 DNA: TGCGCCAGCAGCTTGAACACATTCTATGGCTACACCTTC
CDR3 protein: CASSLNTFYGYTF